This is a list of T cell receptor beta chains from one sample in a study of blood T cell repertoires in COVID-19. TCRdb's copy holds only in-frame clones and misses some; the assay was immunoSEQ multiplex PCR. The data show about 130,000 clones, approximately 86% seen once. Source material: peripheral blood. The source of these receptors is a woman aged 70 to 79 with COVID-19, enrolled during active disease. CDR3s include the opening cysteine and the closing phenylalanine or tryptophan. A D gene is named only where the DNA matches it firmly. Some rows mark clone size as missing; the rest say once, few, many or name a class of expanded clone.

j_call: TRBJ1-5
clone_size: .
d_call: .
v_call: TRBV2
cdr3_nt: TGTGCCAGCAGTGAAACAGGGTGGGATCAGCCCCAGCATTTT
cdr3_aa: CASSETGWDQPQHF

j_call: TRBJ2-7
clone_size: .
d_call: .
v_call: TRBV18
cdr3_nt: TGTGCCAGCTCCCTGCAAAAGAGCTCCTACGAGCAGTACTTC
cdr3_aa: CASSLQKSSYEQYF

j_call: TRBJ1-5
clone_size: .
d_call: .
v_call: TRBV7-2
cdr3_nt: TGTGCCAGCAGCTTAGGCCAGGGCTTCAAGCCCCAGCATTTT
cdr3_aa: CASSLGQGFKPQHF

j_call: TRBJ1-2
clone_size: .
d_call: TRBD1
v_call: TRBV7-9
cdr3_nt: TGTGCCAGCAGCTTAACAACGGGACAGGACTATGGCTACACCTTC
cdr3_aa: CASSLTTGQDYGYTF

j_call: TRBJ2-3
clone_size: few
d_call: .
v_call: TRBV5-4
cdr3_nt: TGTGCCAGCAGCTTGAGTGTCTATAGCACAGATACGCAGTATTTT
cdr3_aa: CASSLSVYSTDTQYF

j_call: TRBJ1-2
clone_size: .
d_call: .
v_call: TRBV5-1
cdr3_nt: TGCGCCAGCAGGCCTTCGGGAACTAACTATGGCTACACCTTC
cdr3_aa: CASRPSGTNYGYTF

j_call: TRBJ2-5
clone_size: .
d_call: TRBD1
v_call: TRBV5-1
cdr3_nt: TGCGCCAGCAGCTTGGAAGTAGGGGGCGAAGAGACCCAGTACTTC
cdr3_aa: CASSLEVGGEETQYF

j_call: TRBJ2-1
clone_size: .
d_call: TRBD2
v_call: TRBV30
cdr3_nt: TGTGCCTGGAGCCGGGCGGGAGGCAATGAGCAGTTCTTC
cdr3_aa: CAWSRAGGNEQFF

j_call: TRBJ2-5
clone_size: once
d_call: .
v_call: TRBV14
cdr3_nt: TGTGCCAGCAGCCAAGATAGGAGGGAGGCCCAGTACTTC
cdr3_aa: CASSQDRREAQYF

j_call: TRBJ2-7
clone_size: .
d_call: TRBD1
v_call: TRBV7-9
cdr3_nt: TGTGCCAGCAGCTTAGCGGGCTTGCGGGACAGGGTTATGTACGAGCAGTACTTC
cdr3_aa: CASSLAGLRDRVMYEQYF

j_call: TRBJ1-4
clone_size: few
d_call: .
v_call: TRBV6-1
cdr3_nt: TGTGCCAGCAGTGATCCCCGGAGAACAGGGACTAATGAAAAACTGTTTTTT
cdr3_aa: CASSDPRRTGTNEKLFF

j_call: TRBJ2-1
clone_size: .
d_call: TRBD2
v_call: TRBV3-1/TRBV3-2
cdr3_nt: TGTGCCAGCAGCCAAGTGTACGCCCGGGGGGGGGCGTCAAATGAGCAGTTCTTC
cdr3_aa: CASSQVYARGGASNEQFF

j_call: TRBJ1-1
clone_size: .
d_call: .
v_call: TRBV18
cdr3_nt: TGTGCCAGCTCACCAACGACAGTAATGAACACTGAAGCTTTCTTT
cdr3_aa: CASSPTTVMNTEAFF

j_call: TRBJ2-1
clone_size: .
d_call: TRBD1
v_call: TRBV11-2
cdr3_nt: TGTGCCAGCAGCTTTTTAAGGTGGGGACAGGGGGCGGGTGAGCAGTTCTTC
cdr3_aa: CASSFLRWGQGAGEQFF

j_call: TRBJ1-1
clone_size: .
d_call: TRBD1
v_call: TRBV7-9
cdr3_nt: TGTGCCAGCCGGGACAGGGGATCTGAAGCTTTCTTT
cdr3_aa: CASRDRGSEAFF

j_call: TRBJ1-5
clone_size: .
d_call: .
v_call: TRBV2
cdr3_nt: TGTGCCAGCAGTGGGTATGGAGGGGTCGGTCAGCCCCAGCATTTT
cdr3_aa: CASSGYGGVGQPQHF

j_call: TRBJ1-6
clone_size: .
d_call: .
v_call: TRBV7-9
cdr3_nt: TGTGCCAGCAGCTTAGGAGGGTTCGGTTCACCCCTCCACTTT
cdr3_aa: CASSLGGFGSPLHF

j_call: TRBJ1-5
clone_size: .
d_call: .
v_call: TRBV7-2
cdr3_nt: TGTGCCAGCAGCTATGGGCCCACAGGGCAGCCCCAGCATTTT
cdr3_aa: CASSYGPTGQPQHF

j_call: TRBJ2-2
clone_size: once
d_call: .
v_call: TRBV7-7
cdr3_nt: TGTGCTAGCAGCCTGCTATCTCCGAACACCGGGGAGCTGTTTTTT
cdr3_aa: CASSLLSPNTGELFF

j_call: TRBJ2-1
clone_size: .
d_call: .
v_call: TRBV6-6
cdr3_nt: TGTGCCAGCAGAGGGGGGACAGTGAACAATGAGCAGTTCTTC
cdr3_aa: CASRGGTVNNEQFF

j_call: TRBJ2-5
clone_size: .
d_call: .
v_call: TRBV28
cdr3_nt: TGTGCCAGCAGTGAGACTAGGGTCGAAGAGACCCAGTACTTC
cdr3_aa: CASSETRVEETQYF

j_call: TRBJ1-4
clone_size: .
d_call: .
v_call: TRBV6-6
cdr3_nt: TGTGCCAGCAGTTACTCAGGTCGAGGAGGGGAAAAACTGTTTTTT
cdr3_aa: CASSYSGRGGEKLFF

j_call: TRBJ1-1
clone_size: .
d_call: .
v_call: TRBV28
cdr3_nt: TGTGCCAGCAGTAAGGAGGGTGGGGCTTTCTTT
cdr3_aa: CASSKEGGAFF

j_call: TRBJ1-6
clone_size: few
d_call: .
v_call: TRBV9
cdr3_nt: TGTGCCAGCAGCGTAGGTATCGGGATCTATAATTCACCCCTCCACTTT
cdr3_aa: CASSVGIGIYNSPLHF